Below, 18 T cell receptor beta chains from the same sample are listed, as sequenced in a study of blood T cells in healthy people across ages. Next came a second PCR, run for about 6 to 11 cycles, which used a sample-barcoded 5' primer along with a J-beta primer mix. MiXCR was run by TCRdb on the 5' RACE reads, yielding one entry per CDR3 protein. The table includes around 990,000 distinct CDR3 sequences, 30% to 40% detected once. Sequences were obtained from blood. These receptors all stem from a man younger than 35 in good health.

As DNA, the CDR3 is TGTGCCATCCCTCGGGGGGAGAACACCGGGGAGCTGTTTTTT. The encoded protein is CAIPRGENTGELFF. The rearrangement joins TRBV10-3 to TRBJ2-2; 7 bases line up with TRBD2. The ends lost 8 bases at V and 1 base at J; junction bases unmatched: 4. This CDR3 contains 14 residues. Germline lookup yields CDR1 ENHRY and CDR2 SYGVKD.

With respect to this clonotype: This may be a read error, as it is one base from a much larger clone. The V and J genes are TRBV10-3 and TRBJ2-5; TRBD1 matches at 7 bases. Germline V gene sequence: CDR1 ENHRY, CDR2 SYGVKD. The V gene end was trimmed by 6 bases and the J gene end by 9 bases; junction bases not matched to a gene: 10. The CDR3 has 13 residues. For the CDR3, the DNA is TGTGCCATCAGAGGGACAGACCTAGGGTCCCAGTACTTC. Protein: CAIRGTDLGSQYF.

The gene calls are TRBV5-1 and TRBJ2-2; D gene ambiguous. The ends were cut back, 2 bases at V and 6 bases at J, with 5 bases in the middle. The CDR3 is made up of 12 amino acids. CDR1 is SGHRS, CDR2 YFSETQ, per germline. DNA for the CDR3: TGCGCCAGCAGCTTTAACTCCGGGGAGCTGTTTTTT. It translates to CASSFNSGELFF. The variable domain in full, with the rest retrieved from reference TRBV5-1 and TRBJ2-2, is KAGVTQTPRYLIKTRGQQVTLSCSPISGHRSVSWYQQTPGQGLQFLFEYFSETQRNKGNFPGRFSGRQFSNSRSEMNVSTLELGDSALYLCASSFNSGELFFGEGSRLTVL.

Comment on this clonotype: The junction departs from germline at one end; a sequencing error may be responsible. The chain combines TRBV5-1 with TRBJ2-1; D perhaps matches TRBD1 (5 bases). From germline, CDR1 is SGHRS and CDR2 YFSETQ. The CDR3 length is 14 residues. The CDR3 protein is CANSLVDSQETQFF. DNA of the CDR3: TGCGCCAACAGCTTGGTTGACAGTCAAGAGACCCAGTTCTTC.

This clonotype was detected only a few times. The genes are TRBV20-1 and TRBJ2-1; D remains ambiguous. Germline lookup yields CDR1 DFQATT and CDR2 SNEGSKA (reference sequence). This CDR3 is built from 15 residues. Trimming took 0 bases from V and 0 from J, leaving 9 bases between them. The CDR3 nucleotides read TGCAGTGCTAGAGACATGCTTTACTCCTACAATGAGCAGTTCTTC. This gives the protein CSARDMLYSYNEQFF.

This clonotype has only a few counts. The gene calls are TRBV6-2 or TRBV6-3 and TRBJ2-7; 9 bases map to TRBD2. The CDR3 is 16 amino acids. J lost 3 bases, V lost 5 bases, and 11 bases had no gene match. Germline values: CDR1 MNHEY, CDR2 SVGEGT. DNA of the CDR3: TGTGCCAGCAGTCCCGACCCGGGACTAGCAGTCTACGAGCAGTACTTC. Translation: CASSPDPGLAVYEQYF.

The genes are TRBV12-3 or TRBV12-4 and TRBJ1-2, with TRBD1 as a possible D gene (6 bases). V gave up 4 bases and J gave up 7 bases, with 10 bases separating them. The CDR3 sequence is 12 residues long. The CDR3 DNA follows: TGTGCCAGCAGTTCACAGGGTCTTGGCTACACCTTC. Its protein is CASSSQGLGYTF.

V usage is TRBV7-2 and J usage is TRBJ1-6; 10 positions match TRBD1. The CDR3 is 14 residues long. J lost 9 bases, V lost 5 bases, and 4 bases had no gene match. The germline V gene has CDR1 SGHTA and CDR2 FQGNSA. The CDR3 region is CASSGGTGASPLHF. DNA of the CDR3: TGTGCCAGCAGCGGGGGGACAGGGGCTTCACCCCTCCACTTT. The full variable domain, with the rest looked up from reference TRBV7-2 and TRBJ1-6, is GAGVSQSPSNKVTEKGKDVELRCDPISGHTALYWYRQSLGQGLEFLIYFQGNSAPDKSGLPSDRFSAERTGGSVSTLTIQRTQQEDSAVYLCASSGGTGASPLHFGNGTRLTVT.

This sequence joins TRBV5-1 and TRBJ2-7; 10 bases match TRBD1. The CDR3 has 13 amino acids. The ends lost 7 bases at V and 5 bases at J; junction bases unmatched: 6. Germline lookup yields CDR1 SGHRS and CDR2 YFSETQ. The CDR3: CASGTGDFNEQYF. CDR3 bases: TGCGCCAGCGGGACAGGGGATTTTAACGAGCAGTACTTC. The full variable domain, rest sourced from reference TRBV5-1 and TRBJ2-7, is KAGVTQTPRYLIKTRGQQVTLSCSPISGHRSVSWYQQTPGQGLQFLFEYFSETQRNKGNFPGRFSGRQFSNSRSEMNVSTLELGDSALYLCASGTGDFNEQYFGPGTRLTVT.

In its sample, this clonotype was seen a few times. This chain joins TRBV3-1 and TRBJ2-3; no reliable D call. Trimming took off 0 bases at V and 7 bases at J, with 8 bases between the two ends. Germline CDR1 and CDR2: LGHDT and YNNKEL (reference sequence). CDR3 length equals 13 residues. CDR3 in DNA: TGTGCCAGCAGCCAAGAATCGAGAAATACGCAGTATTTT. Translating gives CASSQESRNTQYF.

The CDR3 DNA sequence: TGTGCCAGCAGCTTGGCTCTGACGAGCACAGATACGCAGTATTTT. It translates to CASSLALTSTDTQYF. V usage is TRBV5-6 and J usage is TRBJ2-3; D remains unclear. The ends were cut back, 0 bases at V and 0 bases at J, with 8 bases in the middle. The CDR3 runs 15 residues. Germline CDR1 and CDR2: SGHDT and YYEEEE.

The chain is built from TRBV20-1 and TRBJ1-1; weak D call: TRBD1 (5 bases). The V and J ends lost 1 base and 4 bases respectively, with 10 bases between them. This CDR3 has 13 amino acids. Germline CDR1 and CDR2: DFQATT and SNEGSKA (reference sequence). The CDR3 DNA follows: TGCAGTGCTAGAGGGTTGAGGGGCACTGAAGCTTTCTTT. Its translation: CSARGLRGTEAFF.

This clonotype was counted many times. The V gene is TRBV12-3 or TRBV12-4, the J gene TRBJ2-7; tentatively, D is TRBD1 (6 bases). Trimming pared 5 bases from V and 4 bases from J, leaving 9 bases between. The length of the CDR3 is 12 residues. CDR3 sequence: CASSPGTYEQYF. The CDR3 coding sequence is TGTGCCAGCAGTCCCGGGACATACGAGCAGTACTTC.

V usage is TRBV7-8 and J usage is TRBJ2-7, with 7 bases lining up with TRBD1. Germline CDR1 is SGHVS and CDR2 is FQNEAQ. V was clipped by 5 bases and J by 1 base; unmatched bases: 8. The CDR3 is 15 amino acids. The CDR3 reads CASSRRTGSSYEQYF. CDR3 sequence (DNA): TGTGCCAGCAGCCGGCGGACAGGATCATCCTACGAGCAGTACTTC.

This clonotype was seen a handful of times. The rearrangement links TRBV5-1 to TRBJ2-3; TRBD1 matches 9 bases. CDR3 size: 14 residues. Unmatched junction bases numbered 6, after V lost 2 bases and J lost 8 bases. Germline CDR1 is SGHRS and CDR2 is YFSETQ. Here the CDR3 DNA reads TGCGCCAGCAGCTTTCCTGACAGGGGGAGTACGCAGTATTTT. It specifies CASSFPDRGSTQYF.

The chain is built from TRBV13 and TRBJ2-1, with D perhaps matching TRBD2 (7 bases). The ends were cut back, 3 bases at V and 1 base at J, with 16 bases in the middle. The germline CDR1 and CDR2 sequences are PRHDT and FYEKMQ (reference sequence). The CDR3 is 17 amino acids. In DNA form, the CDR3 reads TGTGCCAGCAGCTTCGCATCCCGGGGGGCTTCCTACAATGAGCAGTTCTTC. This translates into CASSFASRGASYNEQFF.

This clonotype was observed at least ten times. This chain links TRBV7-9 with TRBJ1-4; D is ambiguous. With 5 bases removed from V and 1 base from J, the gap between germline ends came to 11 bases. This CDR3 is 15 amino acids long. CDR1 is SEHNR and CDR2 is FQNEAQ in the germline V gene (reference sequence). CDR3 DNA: TGTGCCAGCAGCCTCTATGGGGTAACTAATGAAAAACTGTTTTTT. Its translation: CASSLYGVTNEKLFF.

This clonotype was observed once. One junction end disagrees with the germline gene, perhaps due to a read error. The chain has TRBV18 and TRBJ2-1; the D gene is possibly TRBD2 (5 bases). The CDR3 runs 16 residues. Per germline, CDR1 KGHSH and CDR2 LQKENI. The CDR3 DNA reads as TGTGCCAGCCCACCACCGGGAACCCATACCGGCGATGAGCAGTTCTTC. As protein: CASPPPGTHTGDEQFF.